The entry that follows covers one T cell receptor beta chain sequence. Its specificity is not known. This entry belongs to a study of T cell responses to AZD1222 COVID-19 vaccine. General study points: There were mostly white British donors and more females than males, and clonal diversity was possibly underestimated.

Profiling relied on immunoSEQ multiplex PCR, and the TCRdb table lists in-frame clones only, not all of them. Counted here are 130,000 or so clones, approximately 85% occurring once; the ten biggest clones make up 9% to 9.5%. The material was peripheral blood, obtained on day 0 of AZD1222 vaccination. The TCR comes from an adult in good health.

The CDR3 protein is CASSLLGGTGELFF. CDR3 sequence (DNA): TGTGCCAGCAGTTTATTGGGAGGCACCGGGGAGCTGTTTTTT. This chain links TRBV27 with TRBJ2-2; the D gene is possibly TRBD2 (6 bases). This CDR3 is built from 14 residues. V was shortened by 1 base and J by 4 bases, with 7 bases between the two germline ends. The germline gives CDR1 MNHEY, CDR2 SMNVEV (reference sequence).